This T cell receptor (beta chain) was retrieved from a study of blood T cell repertoires in COVID-19. As for the study in general: Sources were T cells, B-cell-depleted T cells, or PBMCs; the material itself was cDNA or gDNA.

With 4 bases removed from V and 8 bases from J, the gap between germline ends came to 8 bases. Germline V CDR1 and CDR2: MNHEY, SVGAGI. The CDR3 sequence is 11 residues long. The method was immunoSEQ multiplex PCR; TCRdb's version includes in-frame clones alone and lacks a portion of them. Here the sample spans approximately 290,000 clones, approximately 86% being singletons. The rearrangement uses TRBV6-5 and TRBJ1-2; no clear D. This TCR came from a human donor with COVID-19, enrolled during active disease. The donor label of this sample is uncertain. The sample taken for sequencing was peripheral blood. The CDR3 spells CASSSGRGYTF. The CDR3 nucleotides are TGTGCCAGCAGTTCTGGGAGGGGCTACACCTTC.